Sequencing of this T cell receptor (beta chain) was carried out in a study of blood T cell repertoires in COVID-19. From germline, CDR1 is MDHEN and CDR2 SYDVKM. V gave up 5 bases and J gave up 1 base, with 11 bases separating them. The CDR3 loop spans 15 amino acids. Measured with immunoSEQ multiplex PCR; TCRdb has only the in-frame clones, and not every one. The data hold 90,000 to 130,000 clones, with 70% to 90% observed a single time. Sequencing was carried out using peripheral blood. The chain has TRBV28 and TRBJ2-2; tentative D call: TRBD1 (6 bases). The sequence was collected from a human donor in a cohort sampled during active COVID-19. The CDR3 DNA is TGTGCCAGCAGTCAACAGGGTCTGAACACCGGGGAGCTGTTTTTT. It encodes CASSQQGLNTGELFF.